The entry below describes one TCR beta chain. What it recognizes is unknown. A read error may account for a junction end that differs from germline. The length of the CDR3 is 16 residues. In TCRdb, the 5' RACE reads were re-called with MiXCR into one record per CDR3 protein. The sample has 350,000 to 450,000 distinct CDR3 sequences, about 19% seen once. The data were obtained in a study of T-cell memory formation after mild COVID-19. Whole-study results and caveats: Several responding clones turned up in pre-infection memory, indicating that cross-reactive memory may have taken part.

The clonotype comes from an adult woman who had mild COVID-19 (a few samples of this study predate the infection). Cell type and time point are not known. The chain couples TRBV12-3 or TRBV12-4 to TRBJ2-6; 8 nucleotides match TRBD1. The sample consisted of PBMCs or a T cell subset sorted from them (not recorded which). The CDR3 loop is CASRGQGAVGANVLTF. DNA of the CDR3: TGCGCCAGCCGCGGACAGGGTGCAGTTGGGGCCAACGTCCTGACTTTC.